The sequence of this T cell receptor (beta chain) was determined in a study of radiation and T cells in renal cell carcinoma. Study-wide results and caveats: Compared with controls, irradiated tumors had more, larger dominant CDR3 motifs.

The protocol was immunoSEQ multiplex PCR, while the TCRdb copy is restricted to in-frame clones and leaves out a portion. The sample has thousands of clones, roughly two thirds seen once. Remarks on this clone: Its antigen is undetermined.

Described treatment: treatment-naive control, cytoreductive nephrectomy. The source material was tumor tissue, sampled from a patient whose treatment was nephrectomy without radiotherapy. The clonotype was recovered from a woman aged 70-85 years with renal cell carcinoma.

The CDR3 loop is CASRSGGATDTQYF. CDR3 coding DNA: TGCGCCAGCAGATCAGGGGGGGCCACAGATACGCAGTATTTT. The chain combines TRBV5-1 with TRBJ2-3; TRBD1 or TRBD2 may be the D gene (7 bases each). The CDR3 extends over 14 amino acids. Germline loops: CDR1 SGHRS, CDR2 YFSETQ. Trimming removed 5 bases at V and 2 bases at J, with 12 bases between.